The clone carrying this T cell receptor beta chain was seen a single time. V was clipped by 7 bases and J by 2 bases; unmatched bases: 5. Germline V gene sequence: CDR1 SGDLS, CDR2 YYNGEE. This CDR3 has 13 amino acids. This sample is part of a study of T-cell memory formation after mild COVID-19. Constant-segment primers were used for 5'RACE, and the resulting TCR alpha and TCR beta cDNA libraries carried sample barcodes and UMIs. TCRdb re-derived calls from the 5' RACE reads in MiXCR, one entry per CDR3 protein. The profile covers 390,000 or so distinct CDR3 sequences, with about a sixth appearing a single time and roughly 21% taken by the ten largest.

The TCR originated in a man between 18 and 35 years old who had mild COVID-19 (a few samples of this study predate the infection). Cell type and time point are not known. This chain joins TRBV9 and TRBJ2-7; 8 bases agree with TRBD2. The sample comprised PBMCs or a T cell subset sorted from them (not recorded which). CDR3 amino acids: CASGSGGTYEQYF. CDR3 coding DNA: TGTGCCAGCGGGTCGGGGGGGACCTACGAGCAGTACTTC.